This T cell receptor beta chain stems from a study of T cell repertoires in cytomegalovirus infection. The CDR3 length is 15 residues. The ends were cut back, 1 base at V and 3 bases at J, with 13 bases in the middle. The germline V gene encodes CDR1 MGHRA and CDR2 YSYEKL. TCRdb processed the reads anew with MiXCR; each CDR3 protein has one entry. The data contain about 500,000 distinct CDR3 sequences, roughly a third of them singletons. This clonotype was counted between two and nine times. What it binds is unknown. This TCR was sampled from a human donor in good health (CMV status not recorded). Some clones in this sample may be carry-over from other donors' samples. The sample was cultured PBMCs, taken from culture after CMV antigen stimulation. J is TRBJ2-7 and V is TRBV4-1, with D possibly matching TRBD2 (6 bases). The CDR3 sequence: CASSQAHGSGYEQYF. Written as DNA, the CDR3 is TGCGCCAGCAGCCAAGCCCACGGGAGCGGCTACGAGCAGTACTTC.